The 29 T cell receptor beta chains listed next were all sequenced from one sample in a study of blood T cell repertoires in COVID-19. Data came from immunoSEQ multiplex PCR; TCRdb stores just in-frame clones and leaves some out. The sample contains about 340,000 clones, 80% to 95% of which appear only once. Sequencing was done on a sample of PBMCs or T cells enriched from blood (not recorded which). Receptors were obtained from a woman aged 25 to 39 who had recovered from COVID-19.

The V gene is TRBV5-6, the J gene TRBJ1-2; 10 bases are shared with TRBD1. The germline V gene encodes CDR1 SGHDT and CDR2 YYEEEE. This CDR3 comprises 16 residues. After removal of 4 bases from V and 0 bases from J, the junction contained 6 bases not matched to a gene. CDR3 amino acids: CASSPDRGRANYGYTF. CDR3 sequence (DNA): TGTGCCAGCAGCCCGGACAGGGGGAGGGCTAACTATGGCTACACCTTC.

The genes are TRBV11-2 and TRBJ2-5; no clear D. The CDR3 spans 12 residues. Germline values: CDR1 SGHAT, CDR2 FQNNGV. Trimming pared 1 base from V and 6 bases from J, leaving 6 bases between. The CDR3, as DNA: TGTGCCAGCAGCTTAGGTACTCAGACCCAGTACTTC. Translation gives CASSLGTQTQYF.

CDR3 amino acids: CAIADSAHTEAFF. The CDR3 region has the DNA TGTGCCATTGCGGACAGTGCCCACACTGAAGCTTTCTTT. V and J are TRBV28 and TRBJ1-1, with a tentative D call TRBD1 (6 bases). Germline V lookup: CDR1 MDHEN, CDR2 SYDVKM. This CDR3 region has 13 residues. V lost 10 bases and J 3 bases, leaving 15 bases between the germline ends.

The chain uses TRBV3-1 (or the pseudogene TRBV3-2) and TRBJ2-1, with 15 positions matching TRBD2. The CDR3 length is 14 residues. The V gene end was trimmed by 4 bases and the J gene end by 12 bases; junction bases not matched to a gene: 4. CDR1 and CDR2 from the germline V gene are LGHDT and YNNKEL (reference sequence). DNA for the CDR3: TGTGCCAGCAGCCCTCCGGGACTAGCGGGAGGGCAGTTCTTC. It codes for CASSPPGLAGGQFF.

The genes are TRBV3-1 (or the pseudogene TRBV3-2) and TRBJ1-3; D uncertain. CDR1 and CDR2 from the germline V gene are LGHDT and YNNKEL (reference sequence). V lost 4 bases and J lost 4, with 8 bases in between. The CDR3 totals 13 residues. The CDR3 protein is CASSPSQGNTIYF. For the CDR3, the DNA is TGTGCCAGCAGCCCATCCCAGGGAAACACCATATATTTT.

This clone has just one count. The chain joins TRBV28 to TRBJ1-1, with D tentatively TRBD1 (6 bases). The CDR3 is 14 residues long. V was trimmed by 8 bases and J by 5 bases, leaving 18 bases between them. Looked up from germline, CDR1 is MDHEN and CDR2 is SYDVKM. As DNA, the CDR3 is TGTGCCAGCGCGGTAGGGGGGGGCATAACTGAAGCTTTCTTT. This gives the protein CASAVGGGITEAFF.

The CDR3 loop reads CASSPRGTGRDAFF. In DNA, the CDR3 is TGTGCCAGCAGCCCTCGGGGGACAGGGCGGGATGCTTTCTTT. V is TRBV3-1 (or the pseudogene TRBV3-2) and J is TRBJ1-1; the match to TRBD1 covers 9 bases. Germline V gene lookup returns CDR1 LGHDT and CDR2 YNNKEL (reference sequence). V was clipped by 4 bases and J by 11 bases; unmatched bases: 11. The CDR3 runs 14 residues.

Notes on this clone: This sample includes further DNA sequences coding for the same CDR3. The DNA of the CDR3 is TGTGCCAGCAGCTTGGGACAGATGAACACTGAAGCTTTCTTT. This gives the protein CASSLGQMNTEAFF. The chain employs TRBV7-9 and TRBJ1-1; 7 bases match TRBD1. The germline V gene has CDR1 SEHNR and CDR2 FQNEAQ (reference sequence). V lost 3 bases to trimming and J lost 0 bases; unmatched junction nucleotides: 1. The CDR3 consists of 14 residues.

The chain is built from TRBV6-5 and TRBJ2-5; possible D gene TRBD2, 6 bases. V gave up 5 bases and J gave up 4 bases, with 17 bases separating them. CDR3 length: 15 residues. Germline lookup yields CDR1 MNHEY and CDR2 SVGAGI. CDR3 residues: CASSTPGAGIETQYF. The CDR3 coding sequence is TGTGCCAGCAGTACCCCTGGGGCGGGGATAGAGACCCAGTACTTC.

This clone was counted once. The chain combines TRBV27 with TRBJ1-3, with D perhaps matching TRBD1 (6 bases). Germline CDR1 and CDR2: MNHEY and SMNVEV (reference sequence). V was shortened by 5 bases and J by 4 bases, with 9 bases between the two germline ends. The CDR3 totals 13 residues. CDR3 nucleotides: TGTGCCAGCAGTCCCAGGGGAGGAAACACCATATATTTT. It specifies CASSPRGGNTIYF.

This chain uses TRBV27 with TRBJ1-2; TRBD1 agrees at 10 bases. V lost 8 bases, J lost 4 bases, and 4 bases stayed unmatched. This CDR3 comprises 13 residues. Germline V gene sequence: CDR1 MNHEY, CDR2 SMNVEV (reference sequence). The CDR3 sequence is CASAWDRGYGYTF. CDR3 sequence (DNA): TGTGCCAGCGCCTGGGACAGGGGCTATGGCTACACCTTC.

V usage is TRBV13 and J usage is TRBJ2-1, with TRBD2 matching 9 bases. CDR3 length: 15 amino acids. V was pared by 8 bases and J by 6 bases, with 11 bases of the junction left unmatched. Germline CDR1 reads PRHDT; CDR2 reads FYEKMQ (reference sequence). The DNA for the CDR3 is TGTGCCAGCTCCGGTTGGGCTAGCGGGATCAATGAGCAGTTCTTC. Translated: CASSGWASGINEQFF. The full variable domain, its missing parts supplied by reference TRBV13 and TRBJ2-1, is AAGVIQSPRHLIKEKRETATLKCYPIPRHDTVYWYQQGPGQDPQFLISFYEKMQSDKGSIPDRFSAQQFSDYHSELNMSSLELGDSALYFCASSGWASGINEQFFGPGTRLTVL.

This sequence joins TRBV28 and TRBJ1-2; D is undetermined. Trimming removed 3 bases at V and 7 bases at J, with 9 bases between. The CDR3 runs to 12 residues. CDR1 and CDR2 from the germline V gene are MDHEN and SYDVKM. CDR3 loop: CASSFSIRGYTF. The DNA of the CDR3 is TGTGCCAGCAGTTTTTCTATCCGTGGCTACACCTTC.

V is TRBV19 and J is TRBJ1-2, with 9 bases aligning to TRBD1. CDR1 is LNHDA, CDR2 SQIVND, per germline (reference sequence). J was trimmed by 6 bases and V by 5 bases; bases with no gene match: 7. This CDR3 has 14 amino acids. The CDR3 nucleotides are TGTGCCAGTAGTTTGGACAGGGGCTTGGATGGCTACACCTTC. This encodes CASSLDRGLDGYTF. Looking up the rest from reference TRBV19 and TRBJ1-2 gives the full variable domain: DGGITQSPKYLFRKEGQNVTLSCEQNLNHDAMYWYRQDPGQGLRLIYYSQIVNDFQKGDIAEGYSVSREKKESFPLTVTSAQKNPTAFYLCASSLDRGLDGYTFGSGTRLTVV.

CDR3 sequence reads: CASSPTSGSSYEQYF. For the CDR3, the DNA is TGCGCCAGCAGCCCCACTAGCGGTTCGTCCTACGAGCAGTACTTC. V gene TRBV4-3 combines with J gene TRBJ2-7; 8 bases line up with TRBD2. The CDR3 loop spans 15 amino acids. Germline V gene data show CDR1 as LGHNA and CDR2 as YSLEER. With 4 bases clipped from V and 1 base from J, the junction kept 6 bases outside the gene matches.

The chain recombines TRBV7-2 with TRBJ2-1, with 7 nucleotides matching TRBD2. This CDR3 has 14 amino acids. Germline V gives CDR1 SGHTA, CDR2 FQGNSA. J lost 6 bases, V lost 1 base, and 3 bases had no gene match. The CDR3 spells CASSLGLAANEQFF. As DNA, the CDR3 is TGTGCCAGCAGCTTAGGACTAGCCGCCAATGAGCAGTTCTTC. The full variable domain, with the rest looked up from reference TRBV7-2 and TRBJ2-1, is GAGVSQSPSNKVTEKGKDVELRCDPISGHTALYWYRQSLGQGLEFLIYFQGNSAPDKSGLPSDRFSAERTGGSVSTLTIQRTQQEDSAVYLCASSLGLAANEQFFGPGTRLTVL.

The CDR3 is CASSDIPGNTGELFF. The CDR3 DNA reads as TGCGCCAGCAGTGATATTCCGGGGAACACCGGGGAGCTGTTTTTT. The rearrangement joins TRBV10-1 to TRBJ2-2; D not certain. The germline V gene encodes CDR1 WNHNN and CDR2 SYGVQD (reference sequence). The V and J ends lost 3 bases and 1 base respectively, with 9 bases between them. This CDR3 contains 15 residues.

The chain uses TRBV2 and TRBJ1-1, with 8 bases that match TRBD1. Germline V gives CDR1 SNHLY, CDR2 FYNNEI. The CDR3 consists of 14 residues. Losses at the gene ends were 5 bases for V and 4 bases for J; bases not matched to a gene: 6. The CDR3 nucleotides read TGTGCCAGCAGTACGGCACAGGGGGGCACTGAAGCTTTCTTT. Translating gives CASSTAQGGTEAFF.

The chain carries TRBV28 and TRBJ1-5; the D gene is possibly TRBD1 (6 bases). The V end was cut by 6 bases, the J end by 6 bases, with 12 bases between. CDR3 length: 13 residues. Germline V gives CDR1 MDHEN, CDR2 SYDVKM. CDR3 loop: CASSPTGGQPQHF. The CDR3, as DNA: TGTGCCAGCAGCCCGACAGGAGGTCAGCCCCAGCATTTT.

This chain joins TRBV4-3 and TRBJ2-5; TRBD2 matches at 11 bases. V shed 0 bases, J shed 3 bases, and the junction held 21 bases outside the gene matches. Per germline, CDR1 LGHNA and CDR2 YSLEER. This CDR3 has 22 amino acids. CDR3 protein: CASSQEARPGTSGRYTEETQYF. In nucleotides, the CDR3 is TGCGCCAGCAGCCAAGAAGCGAGGCCCGGGACTAGCGGTCGGTATACGGAAGAGACCCAGTACTTC.

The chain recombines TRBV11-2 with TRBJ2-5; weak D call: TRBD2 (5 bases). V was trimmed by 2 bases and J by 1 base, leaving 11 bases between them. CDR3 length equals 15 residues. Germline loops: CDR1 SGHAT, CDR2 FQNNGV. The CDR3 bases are TGTGCCAGCAGCTTAATGGGCGGAGGCCAAGAGACCCAGTACTTC. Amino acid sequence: CASSLMGGGQETQYF.

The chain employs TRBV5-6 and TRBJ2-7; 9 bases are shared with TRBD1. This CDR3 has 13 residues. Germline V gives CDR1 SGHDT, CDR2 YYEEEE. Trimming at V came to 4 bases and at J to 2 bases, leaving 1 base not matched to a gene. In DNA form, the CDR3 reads TGTGCCAGCAGCACAGGGGGCCCCTACGAGCAGTACTTC. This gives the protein CASSTGGPYEQYF.

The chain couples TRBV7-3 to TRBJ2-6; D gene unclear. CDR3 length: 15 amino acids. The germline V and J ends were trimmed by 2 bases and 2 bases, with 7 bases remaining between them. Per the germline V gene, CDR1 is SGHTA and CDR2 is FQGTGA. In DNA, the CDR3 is TGTGCCAGCAGCTTAGTCGGTACTGGGGCCAACGTCCTGACTTTC. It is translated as CASSLVGTGANVLTF.

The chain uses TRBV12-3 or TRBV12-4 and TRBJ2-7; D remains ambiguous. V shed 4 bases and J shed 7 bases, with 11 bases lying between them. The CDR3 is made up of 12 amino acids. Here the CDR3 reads CASSSVNREQYF. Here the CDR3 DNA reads TGTGCCAGCAGTTCTGTAAATCGTGAGCAGTACTTC.

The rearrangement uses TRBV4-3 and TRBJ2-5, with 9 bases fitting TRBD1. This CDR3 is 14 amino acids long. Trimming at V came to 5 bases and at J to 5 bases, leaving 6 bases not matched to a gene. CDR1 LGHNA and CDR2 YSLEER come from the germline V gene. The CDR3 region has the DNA TGCGCCAGCAGCACCCGGGACAGGGTCGAGACCCAGTACTTC. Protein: CASSTRDRVETQYF.

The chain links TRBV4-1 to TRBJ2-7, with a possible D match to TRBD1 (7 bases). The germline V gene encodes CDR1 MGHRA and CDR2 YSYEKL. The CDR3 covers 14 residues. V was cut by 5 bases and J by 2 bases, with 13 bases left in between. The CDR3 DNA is TGCGCCAGCAGCAGAGGGGGCGGGACCTACGAGCAGTACTTC. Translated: CASSRGGGTYEQYF.

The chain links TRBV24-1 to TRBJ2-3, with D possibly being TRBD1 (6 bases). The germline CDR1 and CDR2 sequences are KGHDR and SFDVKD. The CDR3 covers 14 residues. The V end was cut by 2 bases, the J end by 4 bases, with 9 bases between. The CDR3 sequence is CATSDSGAADTQYF. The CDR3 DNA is TGTGCCACCAGTGATTCAGGGGCGGCAGATACGCAGTATTTT.

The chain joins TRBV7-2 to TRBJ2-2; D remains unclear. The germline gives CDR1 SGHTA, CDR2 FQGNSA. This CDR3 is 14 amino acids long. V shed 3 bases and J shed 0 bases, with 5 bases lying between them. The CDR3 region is CASSFRANTGELFF. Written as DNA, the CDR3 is TGTGCCAGCAGCTTCCGGGCGAACACCGGGGAGCTGTTTTTT.

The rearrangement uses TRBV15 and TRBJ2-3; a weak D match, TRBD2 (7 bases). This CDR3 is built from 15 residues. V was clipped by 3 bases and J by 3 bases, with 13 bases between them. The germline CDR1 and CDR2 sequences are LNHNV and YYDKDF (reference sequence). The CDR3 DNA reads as TGTGCCACCAGCAGGACCGGGGGGCCAACAGATACGCAGTATTTT. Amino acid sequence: CATSRTGGPTDTQYF.